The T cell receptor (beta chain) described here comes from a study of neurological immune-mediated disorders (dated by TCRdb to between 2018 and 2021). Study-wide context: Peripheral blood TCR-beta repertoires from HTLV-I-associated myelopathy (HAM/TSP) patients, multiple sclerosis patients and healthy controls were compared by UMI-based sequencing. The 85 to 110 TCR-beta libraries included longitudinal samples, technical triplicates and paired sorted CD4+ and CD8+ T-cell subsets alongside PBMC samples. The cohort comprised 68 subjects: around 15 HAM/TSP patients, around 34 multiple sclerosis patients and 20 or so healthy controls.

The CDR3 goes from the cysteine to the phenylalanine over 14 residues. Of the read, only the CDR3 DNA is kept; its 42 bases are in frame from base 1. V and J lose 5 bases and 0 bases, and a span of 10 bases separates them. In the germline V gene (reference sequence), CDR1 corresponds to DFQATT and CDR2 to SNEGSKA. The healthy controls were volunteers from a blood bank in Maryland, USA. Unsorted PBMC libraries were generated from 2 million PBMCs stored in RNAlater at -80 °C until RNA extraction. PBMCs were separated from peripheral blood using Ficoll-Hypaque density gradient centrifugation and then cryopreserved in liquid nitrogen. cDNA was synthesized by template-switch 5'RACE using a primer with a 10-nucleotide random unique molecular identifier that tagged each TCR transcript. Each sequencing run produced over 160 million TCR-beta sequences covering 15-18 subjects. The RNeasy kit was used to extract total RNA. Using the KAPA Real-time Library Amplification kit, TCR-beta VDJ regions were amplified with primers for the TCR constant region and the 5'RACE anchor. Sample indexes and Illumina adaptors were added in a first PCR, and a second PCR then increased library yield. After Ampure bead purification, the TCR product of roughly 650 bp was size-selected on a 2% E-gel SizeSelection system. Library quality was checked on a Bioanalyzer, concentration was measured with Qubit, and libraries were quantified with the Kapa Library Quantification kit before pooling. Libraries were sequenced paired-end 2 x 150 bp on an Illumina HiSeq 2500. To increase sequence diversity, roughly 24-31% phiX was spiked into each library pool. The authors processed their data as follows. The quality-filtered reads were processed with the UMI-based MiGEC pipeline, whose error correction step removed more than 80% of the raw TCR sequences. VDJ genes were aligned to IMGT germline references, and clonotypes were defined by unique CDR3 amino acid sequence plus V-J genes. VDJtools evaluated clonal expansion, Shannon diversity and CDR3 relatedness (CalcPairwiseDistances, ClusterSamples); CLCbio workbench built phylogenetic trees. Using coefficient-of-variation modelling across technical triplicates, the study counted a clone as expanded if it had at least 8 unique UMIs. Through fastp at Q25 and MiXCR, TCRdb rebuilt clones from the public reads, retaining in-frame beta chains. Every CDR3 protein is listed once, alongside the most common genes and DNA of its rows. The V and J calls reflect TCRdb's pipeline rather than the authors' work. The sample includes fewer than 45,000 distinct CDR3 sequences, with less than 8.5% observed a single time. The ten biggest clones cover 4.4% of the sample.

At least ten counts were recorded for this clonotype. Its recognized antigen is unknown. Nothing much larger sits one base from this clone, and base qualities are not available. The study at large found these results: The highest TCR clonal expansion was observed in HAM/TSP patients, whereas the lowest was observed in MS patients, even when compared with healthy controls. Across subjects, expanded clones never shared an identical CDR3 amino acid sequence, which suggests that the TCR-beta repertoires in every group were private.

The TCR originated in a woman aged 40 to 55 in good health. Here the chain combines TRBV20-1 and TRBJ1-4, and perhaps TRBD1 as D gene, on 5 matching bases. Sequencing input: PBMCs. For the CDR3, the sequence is CSALGGTTNEKLFF. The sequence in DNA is TGCAGTGCTCTGGGGGGGACAACTAATGAAAAACTGTTTTTT.